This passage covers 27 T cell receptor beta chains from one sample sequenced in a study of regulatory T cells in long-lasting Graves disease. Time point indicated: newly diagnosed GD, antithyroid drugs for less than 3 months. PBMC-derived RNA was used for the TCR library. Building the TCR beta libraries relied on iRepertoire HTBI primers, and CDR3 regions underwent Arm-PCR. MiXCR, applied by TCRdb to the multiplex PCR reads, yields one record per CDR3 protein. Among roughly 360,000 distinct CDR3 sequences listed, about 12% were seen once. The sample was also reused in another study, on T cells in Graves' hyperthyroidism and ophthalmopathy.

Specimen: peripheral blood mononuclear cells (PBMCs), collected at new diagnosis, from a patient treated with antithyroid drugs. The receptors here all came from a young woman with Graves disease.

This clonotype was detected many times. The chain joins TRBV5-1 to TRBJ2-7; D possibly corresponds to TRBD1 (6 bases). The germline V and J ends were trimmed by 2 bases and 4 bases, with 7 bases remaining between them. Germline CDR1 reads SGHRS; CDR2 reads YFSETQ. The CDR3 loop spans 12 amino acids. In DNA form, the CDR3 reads TGCGCCAGCAGCTTACAGGGTTACGAGCAGTACTTC. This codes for CASSLQGYEQYF.

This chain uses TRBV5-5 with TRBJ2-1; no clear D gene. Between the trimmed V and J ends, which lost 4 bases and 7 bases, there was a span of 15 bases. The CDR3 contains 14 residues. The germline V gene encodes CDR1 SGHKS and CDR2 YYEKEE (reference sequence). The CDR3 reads CASSGFEPLNEQFF. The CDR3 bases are TGTGCCAGCAGCGGTTTCGAACCCCTGAATGAGCAGTTCTTC.

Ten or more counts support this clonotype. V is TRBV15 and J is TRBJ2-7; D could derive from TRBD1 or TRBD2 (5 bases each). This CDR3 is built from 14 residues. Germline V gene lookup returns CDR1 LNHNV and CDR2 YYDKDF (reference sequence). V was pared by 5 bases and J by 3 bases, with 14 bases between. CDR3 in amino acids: CATSLGTVDYEQYF. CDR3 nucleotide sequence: TGTGCCACCAGCTTAGGGACGGTCGACTACGAGCAGTACTTC. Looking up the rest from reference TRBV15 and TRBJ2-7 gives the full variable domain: DAMVIQNPRYQVTQFGKPVTLSCSQTLNHNVMYWYQQKSSQAPKLLFHYYDKDFNNEADTPDNFQSRRPNTSFCFLDIRSPGLGDTAMYLCATSLGTVDYEQYFGPGTRLTVT.

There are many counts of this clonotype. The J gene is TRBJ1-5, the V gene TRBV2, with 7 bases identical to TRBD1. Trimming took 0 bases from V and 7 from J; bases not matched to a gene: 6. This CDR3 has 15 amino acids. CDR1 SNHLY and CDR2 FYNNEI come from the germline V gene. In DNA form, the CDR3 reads TGTGCCAGCAGTGAAGCAAGGTCAGGGGGACAGCCCCAGCATTTT. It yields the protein CASSEARSGGQPQHF.

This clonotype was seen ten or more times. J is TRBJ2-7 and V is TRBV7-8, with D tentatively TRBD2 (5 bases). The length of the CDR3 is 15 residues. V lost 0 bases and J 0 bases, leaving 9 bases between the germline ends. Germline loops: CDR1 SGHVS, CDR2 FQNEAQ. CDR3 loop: CASSLAGRSSYEQYF. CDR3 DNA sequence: TGTGCCAGCAGCTTAGCGGGGAGAAGCTCCTACGAGCAGTACTTC. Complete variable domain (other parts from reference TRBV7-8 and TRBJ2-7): GAGVSQSPRYKVAKRGQDVALRCDPISGHVSLFWYQQALGQGPEFLTYFQNEAQLDKSGLPSDRFFAERPEGSVSTLKIQRTQQEDSAVYLCASSLAGRSSYEQYFGPGTRLTVT.

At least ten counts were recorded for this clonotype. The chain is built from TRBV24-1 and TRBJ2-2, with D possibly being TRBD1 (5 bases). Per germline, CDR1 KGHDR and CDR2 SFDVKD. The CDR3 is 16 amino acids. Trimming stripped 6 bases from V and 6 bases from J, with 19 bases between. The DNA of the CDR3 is TGTGCCACCAGTCAGGGCAGTAAGGCCTATGCCGGGGAGCTGTTTTTT. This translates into CATSQGSKAYAGELFF.

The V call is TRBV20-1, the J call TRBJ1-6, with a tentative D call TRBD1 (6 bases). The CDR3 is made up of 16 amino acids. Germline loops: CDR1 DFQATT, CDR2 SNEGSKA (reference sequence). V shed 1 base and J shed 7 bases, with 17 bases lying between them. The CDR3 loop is CSARVERQGTNSPLHF. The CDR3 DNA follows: TGCAGTGCTAGAGTCGAGAGGCAGGGGACGAATTCACCCCTCCACTTT.

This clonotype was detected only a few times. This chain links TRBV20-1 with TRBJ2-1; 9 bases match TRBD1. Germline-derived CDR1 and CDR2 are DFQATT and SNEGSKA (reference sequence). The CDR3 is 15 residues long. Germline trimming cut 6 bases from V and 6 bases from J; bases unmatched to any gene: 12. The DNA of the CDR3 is TGCAGTGCCACCCCTGACAGGGGGAAACCCAATGAGCAGTTCTTC. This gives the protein CSATPDRGKPNEQFF.

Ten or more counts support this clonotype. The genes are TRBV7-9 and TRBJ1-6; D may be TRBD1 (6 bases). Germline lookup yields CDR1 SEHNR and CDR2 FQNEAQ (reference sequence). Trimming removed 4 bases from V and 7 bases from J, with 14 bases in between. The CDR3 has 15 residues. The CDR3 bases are TGTGCCAGCAGCTCTACCCCAAGGGGGAATTCACCCCTCCACTTT. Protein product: CASSSTPRGNSPLHF.

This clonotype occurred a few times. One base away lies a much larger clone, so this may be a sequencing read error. CDR3 in DNA: TGTGCCAGCAGGCCTGGGGGGTGTTCACCCCTCCACTTT. It is translated as CASRPGGCSPLHF. The chain links TRBV12-3 or TRBV12-4 to TRBJ1-6; tentatively, D is TRBD1 (5 bases). The CDR3 consists of 13 residues. V lost 6 bases and J lost 9, with 12 bases in between.

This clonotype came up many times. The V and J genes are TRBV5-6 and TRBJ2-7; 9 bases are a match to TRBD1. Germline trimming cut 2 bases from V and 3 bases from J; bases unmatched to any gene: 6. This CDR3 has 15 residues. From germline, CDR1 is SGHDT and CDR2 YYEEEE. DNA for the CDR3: TGTGCCAGCAGCTTTTCTCCGGGACAGGGCTACGAGCAGTACTTC. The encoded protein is CASSFSPGQGYEQYF.

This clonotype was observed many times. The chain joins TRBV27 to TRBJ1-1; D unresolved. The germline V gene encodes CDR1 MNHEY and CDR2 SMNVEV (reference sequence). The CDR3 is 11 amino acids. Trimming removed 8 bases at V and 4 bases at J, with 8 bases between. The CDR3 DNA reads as TGTGCCAGCCTCTTCGGCACTGAAGCTTTCTTT. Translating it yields CASLFGTEAFF.

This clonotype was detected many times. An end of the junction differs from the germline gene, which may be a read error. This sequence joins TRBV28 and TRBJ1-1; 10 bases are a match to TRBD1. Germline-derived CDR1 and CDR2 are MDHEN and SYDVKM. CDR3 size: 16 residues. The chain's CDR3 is CANSFGTGEGDTEAFF. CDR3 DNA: TGTGCCAACAGTTTTGGGACAGGGGAGGGGGACACTGAAGCTTTCTTT.

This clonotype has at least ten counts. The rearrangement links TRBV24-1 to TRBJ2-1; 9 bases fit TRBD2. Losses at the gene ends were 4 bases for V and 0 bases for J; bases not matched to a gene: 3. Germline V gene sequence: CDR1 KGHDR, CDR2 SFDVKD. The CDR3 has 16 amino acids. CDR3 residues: CATSETSGHSYNEQFF. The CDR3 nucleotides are TGTGCCACCAGTGAGACTAGCGGTCACTCCTACAATGAGCAGTTCTTC.

CDR3 coding DNA: TGCGCCAGCAGCCAAGTATTGTATGGGAGAAACACCATATATTTT. This gives the protein CASSQVLYGRNTIYF. V and J are TRBV4-3 and TRBJ1-3; D gene uncertain. The germline V gene has CDR1 LGHNA and CDR2 YSLEER. This CDR3 region has 15 residues. The V end lost 1 base, the J end lost 5 bases, and 12 bases lay between the germline ends.

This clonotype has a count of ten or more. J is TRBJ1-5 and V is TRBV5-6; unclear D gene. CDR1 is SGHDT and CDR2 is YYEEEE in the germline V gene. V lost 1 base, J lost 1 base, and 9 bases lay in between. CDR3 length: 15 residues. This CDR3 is CASSLSGESNQPQHF. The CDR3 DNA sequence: TGTGCCAGCAGCTTGAGTGGGGAGAGCAATCAGCCCCAGCATTTT.

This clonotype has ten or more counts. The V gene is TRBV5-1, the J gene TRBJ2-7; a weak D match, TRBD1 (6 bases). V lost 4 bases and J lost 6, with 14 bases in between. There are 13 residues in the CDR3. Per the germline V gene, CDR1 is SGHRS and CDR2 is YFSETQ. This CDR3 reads CASSPGPGVEQYV. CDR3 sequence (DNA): TGCGCCAGCAGCCCGGGACCAGGGGTCGAGCAGTACGTC.

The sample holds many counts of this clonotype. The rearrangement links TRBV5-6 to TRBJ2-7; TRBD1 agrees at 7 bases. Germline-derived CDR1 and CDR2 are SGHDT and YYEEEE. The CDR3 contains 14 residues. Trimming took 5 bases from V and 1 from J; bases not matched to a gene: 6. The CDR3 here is CASSLGGQSYEQYF. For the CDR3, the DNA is TGTGCCAGCAGTTTAGGGGGACAGTCCTACGAGCAGTACTTC.

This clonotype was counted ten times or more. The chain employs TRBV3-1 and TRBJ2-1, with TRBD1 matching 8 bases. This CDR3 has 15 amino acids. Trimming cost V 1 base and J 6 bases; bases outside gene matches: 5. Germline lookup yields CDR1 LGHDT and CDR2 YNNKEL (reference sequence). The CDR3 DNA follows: TGTGCCAGCAGCCAAGGGATAACAGGGGGCAATGAGCAGTTCTTC. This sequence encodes CASSQGITGGNEQFF.

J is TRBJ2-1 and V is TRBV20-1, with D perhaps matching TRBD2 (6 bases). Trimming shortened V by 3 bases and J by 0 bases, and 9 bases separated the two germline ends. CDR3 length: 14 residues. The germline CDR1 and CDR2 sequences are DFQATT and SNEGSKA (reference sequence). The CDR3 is CSASGGSSYNEQFF. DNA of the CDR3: TGCAGTGCTAGTGGAGGGAGCTCCTACAATGAGCAGTTCTTC.

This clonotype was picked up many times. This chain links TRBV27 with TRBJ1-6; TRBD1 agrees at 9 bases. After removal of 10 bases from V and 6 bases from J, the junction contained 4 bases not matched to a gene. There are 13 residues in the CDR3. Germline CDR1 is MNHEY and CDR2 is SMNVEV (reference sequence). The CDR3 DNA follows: TGTGCCACCCGGACAGGGGTTAATTCACCCCTCCACTTT. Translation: CATRTGVNSPLHF.

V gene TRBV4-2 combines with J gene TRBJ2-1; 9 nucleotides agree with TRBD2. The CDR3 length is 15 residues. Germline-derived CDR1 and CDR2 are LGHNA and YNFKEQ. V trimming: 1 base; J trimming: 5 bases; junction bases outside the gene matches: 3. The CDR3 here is CASSQAAGGDNEQFF. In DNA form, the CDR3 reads TGTGCCAGCAGCCAAGCGGCGGGGGGGGACAATGAGCAGTTCTTC.

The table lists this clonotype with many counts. CDR3 residues: CASSRDRDFNTEAFF. In nucleotides, the CDR3 is TGTGCCAGCAGTCGGGACAGGGATTTTAACACTGAAGCTTTCTTT. V and J are TRBV6-1 and TRBJ1-1; 9 bases line up with TRBD1. The CDR3 runs to 15 residues. V was clipped by 5 bases and J by 2 bases; unmatched bases: 6. Germline CDR1 is MNHNS and CDR2 is SASEGT.

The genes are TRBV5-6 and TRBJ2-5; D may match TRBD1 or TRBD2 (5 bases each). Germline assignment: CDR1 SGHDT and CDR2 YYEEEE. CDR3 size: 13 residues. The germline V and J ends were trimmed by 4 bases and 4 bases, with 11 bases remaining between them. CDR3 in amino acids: CASSVGTAETQYF. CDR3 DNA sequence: TGTGCCAGCAGCGTCGGGACCGCAGAGACCCAGTACTTC.

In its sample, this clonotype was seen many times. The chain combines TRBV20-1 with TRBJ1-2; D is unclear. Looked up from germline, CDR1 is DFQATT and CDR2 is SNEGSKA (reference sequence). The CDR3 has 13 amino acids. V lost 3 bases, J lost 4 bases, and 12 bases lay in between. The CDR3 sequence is CSARELNSYGYTF. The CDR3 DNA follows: TGCAGTGCTAGGGAATTGAATTCCTATGGCTACACCTTC.

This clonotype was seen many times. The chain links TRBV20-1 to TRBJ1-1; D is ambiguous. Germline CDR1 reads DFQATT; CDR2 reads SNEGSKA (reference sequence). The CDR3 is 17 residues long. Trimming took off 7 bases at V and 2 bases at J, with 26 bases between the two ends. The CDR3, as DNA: TGCAGTGGACGCCACGCCCAAATTCAGAACTCAAACACTGAAGCTTTCTTT. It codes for CSGRHAQIQNSNTEAFF.

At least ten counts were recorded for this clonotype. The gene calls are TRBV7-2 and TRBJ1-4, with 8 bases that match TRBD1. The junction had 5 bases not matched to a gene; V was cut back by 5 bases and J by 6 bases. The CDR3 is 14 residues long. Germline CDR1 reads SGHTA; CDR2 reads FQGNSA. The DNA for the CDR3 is TGTGCCAGCAGCCGGGGACAGGTGGATGAAAAACTGTTTTTT. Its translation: CASSRGQVDEKLFF.